This is a list of T cell receptor beta chains from one sample in a study of vaccination and CD4 T cells after COVID-19. One entry per CDR3 protein results from TCRdb running MiXCR on the PCR reads. The table lists about 10,000 distinct CDR3 sequences, around 50% of them singletons. Their antigens are not known. The sequenced material came from CD4+ T cells from blood, cultured in vitro. Receptors originate from a human donor who had recovered from COVID-19. The CDR3 runs from the conserved cysteine through the conserved F or W. A D gene is named only where the DNA matches it firmly. Where a row states a size, it is once, few, many or the class of an expanded clone; other rows omit it.

few	14	TRBJ1-2	TRBD1	TRBV6-1	TGTGCCAGCAGTCCCCAGGGGGCTAACTATGGCTACACCTTC	CASSPQGANYGYTF
.	14	TRBJ2-5	.	TRBV11-3	TGTGCCAGCAGCTCCGCTCGGTCTCTGGAGACCCAGTACTTC	CASSSARSLETQYF
few	11	TRBJ2-3	.	TRBV5-4	TGTGCCAGCAGCGACGAAGATACGCAGTATTTT	CASSDEDTQYF
medium-sized	16	TRBJ1-1	.	TRBV18	TGTGCCAGCTCACCAGGCACGGGTCGTTTAAACACTGAAGCTTTCTTT	CASSPGTGRLNTEAFF
.	13	TRBJ1-1	.	TRBV10-2	TGCGCCAGCAGAGGCCAGATGAACACTGAAGCTTTCTTT	CASRGQMNTEAFF
few	16	TRBJ2-7	.	TRBV27	TGTGCCAGCAGCCCGGAAAGCTGGGGGCCCTTCTACGAGCAGTACTTC	CASSPESWGPFYEQYF
few	17	TRBJ2-2	TRBD1	TRBV20-1	TGCAGTGCGGCAAATTTGGGGACAGGGGGCATTCTCGGGGAGCTGTTTTTT	CSAANLGTGGILGELFF
few	15	TRBJ1-5	.	TRBV2	TGTGCCAGCAGTTTTGGACGTGATAGCAATCAGCCCCAGCATTTT	CASSFGRDSNQPQHF
hyperexpanded	15	TRBJ1-6	.	TRBV5-4	TGTGCCAGCAGCTTGAGGCAGGACAGCACTTCACCCCTCCACTTT	CASSLRQDSTSPLHF
.	13	TRBJ2-5	.	TRBV30	TGTGCCTGGAGTCTCGACCGAAAAGAGACCCAGTACTTC	CAWSLDRKETQYF
few	13	TRBJ1-1	.	TRBV6-1	TGTGCCAGCTTCGGGCAGACGAACACTGAAGCTTTCTTT	CASFGQTNTEAFF
.	13	TRBJ1-6	.	TRBV19	TGTGCCAGTAGTATGTCGGGTTTCTCACCCCTCCACTTT	CASSMSGFSPLHF
few	14	TRBJ1-4	.	TRBV7-9	TGTGCCAGCAGCCCCCGATTGGGGTTCACAAAACTGTTTTTT	CASSPRLGFTKLFF
.	16	TRBJ2-5	TRBD2	TRBV7-2	TGTGCCAGCAGCCCGGGACTAGCGGGGGGAGGAGAGACCCAGTACTTC	CASSPGLAGGGETQYF
.	16	TRBJ1-3	.	TRBV19	TGTGCCAGTAGAAACAGGGATTTTAGCTCTGGAAACACCATATATTTT	CASRNRDFSSGNTIYF
.	14	TRBJ1-2	.	TRBV5-1	TGCGCCAGCAGCGTAGCTGGGGGAATAGGGGGCTACACCTTC	CASSVAGGIGGYTF
few	14	TRBJ1-5	.	TRBV11-2	TGTGCCAGCAGCTTAGAGCCAGCTAATCAGCCCCAGCATTTT	CASSLEPANQPQHF
.	14	TRBJ1-2	.	TRBV5-1	TGCGCCAGCAGCCCGGGCCCCTCTAACTATGGCTACACCTTC	CASSPGPSNYGYTF
.	16	TRBJ1-6	.	TRBV5-4	TGTGCCAGCAGCTTCTGGGCAGGGCCGAATAATTCACCCCTCCACTTT	CASSFWAGPNNSPLHF
.	14	TRBJ1-2	TRBD1	TRBV2	TGTGCCAGCAGGGGACAGCGATCTAACTATGGCTACACCTTC	CASRGQRSNYGYTF
.	15	TRBJ1-1	.	TRBV6-2/TRBV6-3	TGTGCCAGCAGTTACCTCGACACCCTTAACACTGAAGCTTTCTTT	CASSYLDTLNTEAFF
few	16	TRBJ1-2	TRBD1	TRBV4-3	TGCGCCAGCAGCCTTACCCTTACAGGGGGCGTGGAGGGCTACACCTTC	CASSLTLTGGVEGYTF
.	15	TRBJ2-3	TRBD1	TRBV12-3/TRBV12-4	TGTGCCAGCACCCTAGGGACAGGGTACACAGATACGCAGTATTTT	CASTLGTGYTDTQYF
.	13	TRBJ2-1	.	TRBV6-2/TRBV6-3	TGTGCCAGCAGTTTACGGTCCTACAATGAGCAGTTCTTC	CASSLRSYNEQFF
.	14	TRBJ1-2	TRBD1	TRBV7-9	TGTGCCAGCATTCCGGGACAGGGTAACTATGGCTACACCTTC	CASIPGQGNYGYTF
.	15	TRBJ2-1	TRBD1	TRBV19	TGTGCCACCCAGTACCCCGGACAGGGTAAGGATGAGCAGTTCTTC	CATQYPGQGKDEQFF
.	14	TRBJ1-1	.	TRBV12-3/TRBV12-4	TGTGCCAGCAGTTTGGGGACGTTTGACACTGAAGCTTTCTTT	CASSLGTFDTEAFF
.	16	TRBJ1-2	TRBD1	TRBV12-3/TRBV12-4	TGTGCCAGCAGCAACGACAGGGGGTACCGCGTCTATGGCTACACCTTC	CASSNDRGYRVYGYTF
.	15	TRBJ2-2	TRBD2	TRBV11-3	TGTGCCAGCAGCCCCACTAGCGTGAACACCGGGGAGCTGTTTTTT	CASSPTSVNTGELFF
.	15	TRBJ1-2	.	TRBV6-5	TGTGCCAGCAGTTATCAGGGTCGGTCTAACTATGGCTACACCTTC	CASSYQGRSNYGYTF
few	15	TRBJ1-2	.	TRBV30	TGTGCCTGGAGTGTGCAGGGAGGGGAGTCAGGGGGCTACACCTTC	CAWSVQGGESGGYTF
.	15	TRBJ2-5	TRBD1	TRBV12-5	TGTGCTAGTGGTCCCGACAGGGGCACCTTCAAGACCCAGTACTTC	CASGPDRGTFKTQYF
.	15	TRBJ2-7	TRBD1	TRBV6-1	TGTGCCAGCAGTGAATACGAGACAGGGGACTACGAGCAGTACTTC	CASSEYETGDYEQYF
.	15	TRBJ1-4	.	TRBV2	TGTGCCAGCAGTGGTGGGGCCAAGTCTGTTGAAAAACTGTTTTTT	CASSGGAKSVEKLFF
few	14	TRBJ1-2	.	TRBV19	TGTGCCAGTAGTATAGCTCGGGACAACTATGGCTACACCTTC	CASSIARDNYGYTF
.	13	TRBJ2-3	TRBD2	TRBV5-8	TGTGCCAGCAGCATCTTAAGCGGGGGTACGCAGTATTTT	CASSILSGGTQYF
.	14	TRBJ2-3	.	TRBV18	TGTGCCAGCTCACCAGGGCAGGGAGTAGATACGCAGTATTTT	CASSPGQGVDTQYF
few	15	TRBJ1-2	.	TRBV6-1	TGTGCCAGCAGTCGAGGCGGTCAGCGTAACTATGGCTACACCTTC	CASSRGGQRNYGYTF
few	10	TRBJ1-2	.	TRBV30	TGTGCCACAGATCTAAGAGGCTACACCTTC	CATDLRGYTF
few	12	TRBJ1-2	.	TRBV25-1	TGTGCCAGCAGTAACACTAACTATGGCTACACCTTC	CASSNTNYGYTF
.	18	TRBJ2-7	TRBD1	TRBV30	TGTGCCTGGAGTTGGCGGGACAGGGGTCTCCCGGAAGCCTACGAGCAGTACTTC	CAWSWRDRGLPEAYEQYF
.	16	TRBJ2-2	.	TRBV7-2	TGTGCCAGCAGCTCTGCGGGGCAGCCGAACACCGGGGAGCTGTTTTTT	CASSSAGQPNTGELFF
.	16	TRBJ1-6	.	TRBV6-1	TGTGCCAGCAGTGAGACCCCACGGGCGAATTATTCACCCCTCCACTTT	CASSETPRANYSPLHF
few	13	TRBJ1-2	.	TRBV2	TGTGCCAGCAGACTCTCTCAGGGAACGGGCTACACCTTC	CASRLSQGTGYTF
.	15	TRBJ2-5	.	TRBV4-2	TGTGCCAGCAGCCAAGTGAAGGGGGTCTCGGAGACCCAGTACTTC	CASSQVKGVSETQYF
few	13	TRBJ1-2	.	TRBV6-5	TGTGCCAGCAGTTACCTTTCTATGGGTGGCTACACCTTC	CASSYLSMGGYTF
.	15	TRBJ1-1	.	TRBV20-1	TGCAGTGCTATGTCTGGGGGGCAGAGGAACACTGAAGCTTTCTTT	CSAMSGGQRNTEAFF
.	15	TRBJ2-2	.	TRBV7-2	TGTGCCAGCAGCTTCTTCTCTACGAACACCGGGGAGCTGTTTTTT	CASSFFSTNTGELFF